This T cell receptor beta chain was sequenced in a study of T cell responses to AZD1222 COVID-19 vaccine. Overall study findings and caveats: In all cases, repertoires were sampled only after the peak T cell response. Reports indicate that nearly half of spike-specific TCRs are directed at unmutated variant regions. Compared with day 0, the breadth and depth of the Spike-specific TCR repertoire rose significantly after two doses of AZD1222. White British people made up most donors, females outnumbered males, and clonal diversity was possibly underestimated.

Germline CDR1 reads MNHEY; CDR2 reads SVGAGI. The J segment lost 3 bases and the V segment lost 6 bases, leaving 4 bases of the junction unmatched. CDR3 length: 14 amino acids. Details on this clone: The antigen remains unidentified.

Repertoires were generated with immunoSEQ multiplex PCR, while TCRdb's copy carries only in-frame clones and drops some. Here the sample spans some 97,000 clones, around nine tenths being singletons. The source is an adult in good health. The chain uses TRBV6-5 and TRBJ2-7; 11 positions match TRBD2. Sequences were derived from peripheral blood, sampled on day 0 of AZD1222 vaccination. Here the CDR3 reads CASRPLAGGYEQYF. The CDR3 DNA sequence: TGTGCCAGCAGACCCCTAGCGGGGGGCTACGAGCAGTACTTC.